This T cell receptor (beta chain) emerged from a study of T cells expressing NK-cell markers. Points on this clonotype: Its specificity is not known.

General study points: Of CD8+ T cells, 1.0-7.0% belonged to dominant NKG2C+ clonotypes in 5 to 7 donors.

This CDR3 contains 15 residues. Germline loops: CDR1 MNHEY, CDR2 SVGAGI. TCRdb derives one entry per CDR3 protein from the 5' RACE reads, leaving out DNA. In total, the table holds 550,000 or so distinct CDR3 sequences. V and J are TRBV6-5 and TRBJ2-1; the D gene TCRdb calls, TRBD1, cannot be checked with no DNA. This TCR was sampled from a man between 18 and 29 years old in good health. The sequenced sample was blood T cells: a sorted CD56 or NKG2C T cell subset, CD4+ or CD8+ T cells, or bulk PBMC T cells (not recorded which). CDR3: CASSSQTGRRNEQFF.